The 2 T cell receptor beta chains given below trace back to one sample, sequenced in a study of blood T cell repertoires in COVID-19 (TCRdb year 2020). The receptor library was made with the immunoSEQ multiplex PCR assay. TCRdb took this table from immuneACCESS and kept in-frame rearrangements with V and J called. Such tables lack part of the clones; where checked against another copy, unresolved V genes explain under half of the gap, and the rest is unexplained. Here the sample has 300,000 to 350,000 clones; 85% to 90% occur a single time. Over 6% of the sample is taken by the ten largest. Input material: peripheral blood. These receptors originate from a woman aged 50 to 60 with COVID-19, enrolled during active disease.

The rearrangement joins TRBV5-1 to TRBJ2-1; 7 bases align to TRBD2. V dropped 0 bases and J dropped 4; count of bases not matched to a gene: 7. The V gene's germline CDR1 is SGHRS and CDR2 YFSETQ. The CDR3 spans 16 residues. The DNA of the CDR3 is TGCGCCAGCAGCTTGGCGGTGGGAGGGGAGTACAATGAGCAGTTCTTC. It codes for CASSLAVGGEYNEQFF.

The chain uses TRBV28 and TRBJ2-7, with unresolved D. The CDR3 spans 16 residues. V dropped 2 bases and J dropped 0 bases, with 14 bases sitting between them. Germline CDR1 is MDHEN and CDR2 is SYDVKM. CDR3 residues: CASSLHPHRSSYEQYF. DNA of the CDR3: TGTGCCAGCAGTTTACACCCCCACCGGTCCTCCTACGAGCAGTACTTC. The full variable domain, its missing parts supplied by reference TRBV28 and TRBJ2-7, is DVKVTQSSRYLVKRTGEKVFLECVQDMDHENMFWYRQDPGLGLRLIYFSYDVKMKEKGDIPEGYSVSREKKERFSLILESASTNQTSMYLCASSLHPHRSSYEQYFGPGTRLTVT.